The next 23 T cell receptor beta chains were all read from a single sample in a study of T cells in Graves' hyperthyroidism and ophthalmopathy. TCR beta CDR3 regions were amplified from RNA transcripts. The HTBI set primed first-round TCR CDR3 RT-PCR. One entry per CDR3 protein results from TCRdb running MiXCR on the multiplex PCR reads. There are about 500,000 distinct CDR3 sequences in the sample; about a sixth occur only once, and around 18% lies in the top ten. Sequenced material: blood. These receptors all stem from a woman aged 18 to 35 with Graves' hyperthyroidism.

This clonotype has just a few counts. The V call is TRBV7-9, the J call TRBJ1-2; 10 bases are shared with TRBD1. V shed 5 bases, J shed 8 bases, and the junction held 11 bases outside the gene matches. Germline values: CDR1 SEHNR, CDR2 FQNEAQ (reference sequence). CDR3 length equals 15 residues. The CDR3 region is CASSTTRGTGVGYTF. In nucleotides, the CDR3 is TGTGCCAGCAGCACCACCCGGGGGACAGGGGTCGGCTACACCTTC.

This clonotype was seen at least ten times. CDR3 in amino acids: CASSFGRRSSYEQYF. CDR3 in DNA: TGTGCCAGCAGTTTCGGCCGGCGGAGCTCCTACGAGCAGTACTTC. V and J are TRBV12-3 or TRBV12-4 and TRBJ2-7; D is unresolved. CDR3 size: 15 residues. V was trimmed by 3 bases and J by 0 bases, leaving 12 bases between them.

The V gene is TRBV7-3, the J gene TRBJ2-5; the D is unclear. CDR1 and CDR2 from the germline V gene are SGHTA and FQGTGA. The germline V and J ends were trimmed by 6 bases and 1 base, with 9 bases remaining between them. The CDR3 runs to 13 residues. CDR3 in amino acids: CASSPSPQETQYF. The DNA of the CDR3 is TGTGCCAGCAGTCCCAGCCCCCAAGAGACCCAGTACTTC.

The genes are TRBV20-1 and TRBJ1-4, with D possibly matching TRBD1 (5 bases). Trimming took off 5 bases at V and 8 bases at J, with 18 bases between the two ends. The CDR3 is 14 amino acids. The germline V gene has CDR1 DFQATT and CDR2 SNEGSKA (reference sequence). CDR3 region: CSARGTPEEEKLFF. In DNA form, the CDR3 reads TGCAGTGCTCGTGGGACCCCCGAGGAGGAAAAACTGTTTTTT.

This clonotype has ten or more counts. In DNA, the CDR3 is TGTGCCAGCTCACCATTCGCCAGGGCGGACACTGAAGCTTTCTTT. It codes for CASSPFARADTEAFF. The chain employs TRBV18 and TRBJ1-1, with D possibly TRBD1 on 5 matching bases. The CDR3 totals 15 residues. CDR1 and CDR2 (germline): KGHSH, LQKENI. V shed 2 bases and J shed 3 bases, with 13 bases lying between them.

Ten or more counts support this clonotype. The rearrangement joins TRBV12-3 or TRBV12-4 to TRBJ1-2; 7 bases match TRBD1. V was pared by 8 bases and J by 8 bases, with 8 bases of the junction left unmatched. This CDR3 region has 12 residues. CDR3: CASEGQGEGYTF. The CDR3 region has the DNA TGTGCCAGCGAGGGGCAGGGGGAAGGCTACACCTTC.

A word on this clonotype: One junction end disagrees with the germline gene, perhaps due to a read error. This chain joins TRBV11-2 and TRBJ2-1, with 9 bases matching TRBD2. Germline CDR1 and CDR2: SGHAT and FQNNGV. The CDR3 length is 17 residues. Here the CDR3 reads CASSLFLAGSSYDEQFF. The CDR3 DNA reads TGTGCCAGCAGCTTATTTCTAGCGGGGAGCTCCTACGATGAGCAGTTCTTC. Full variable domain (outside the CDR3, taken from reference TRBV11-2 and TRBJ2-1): EAGVAQSPRYKIIEKRQSVAFWCNPISGHATLYWYQQILGQGPKLLIQFQNNGVVDDSQLPKDRFSAERLKGVDSTLKIQPAKLEDSAVYLCASSLFLAGSSYDEQFFGPGTRLTVL.

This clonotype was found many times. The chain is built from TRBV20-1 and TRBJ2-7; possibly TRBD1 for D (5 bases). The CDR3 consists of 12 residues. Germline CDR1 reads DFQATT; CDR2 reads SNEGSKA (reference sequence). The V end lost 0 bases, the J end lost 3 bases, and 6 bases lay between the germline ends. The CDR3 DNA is TGCAGTGCTAGAGATGACAGCTACGAGCAGTACTTC. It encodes CSARDDSYEQYF.

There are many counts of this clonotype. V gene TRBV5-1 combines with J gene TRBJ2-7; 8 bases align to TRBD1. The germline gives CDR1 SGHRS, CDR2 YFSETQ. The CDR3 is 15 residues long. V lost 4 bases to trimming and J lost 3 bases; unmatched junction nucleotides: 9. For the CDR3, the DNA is TGCGCCAGCAGCCTATGGGACAGGAGAGGCTACGAGCAGTACTTC. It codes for CASSLWDRRGYEQYF.

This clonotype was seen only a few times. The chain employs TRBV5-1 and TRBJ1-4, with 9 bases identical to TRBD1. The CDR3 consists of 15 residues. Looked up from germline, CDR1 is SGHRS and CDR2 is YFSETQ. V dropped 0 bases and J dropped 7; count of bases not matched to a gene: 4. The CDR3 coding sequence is TGCGCCAGCAGCTTGGTGGGACAGGGTACTGAAAAACTGTTTTTT. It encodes CASSLVGQGTEKLFF. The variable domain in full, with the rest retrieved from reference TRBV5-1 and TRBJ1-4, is KAGVTQTPRYLIKTRGQQVTLSCSPISGHRSVSWYQQTPGQGLQFLFEYFSETQRNKGNFPGRFSGRQFSNSRSEMNVSTLELGDSALYLCASSLVGQGTEKLFFGSGTQLSVL.

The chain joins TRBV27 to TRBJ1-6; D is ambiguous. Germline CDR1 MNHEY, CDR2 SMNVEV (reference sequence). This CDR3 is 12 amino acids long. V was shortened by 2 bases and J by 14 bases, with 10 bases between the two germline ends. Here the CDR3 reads CASSLKGLALHF. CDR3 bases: TGTGCCAGCAGTTTAAAGGGTTTGGCCCTCCACTTT.

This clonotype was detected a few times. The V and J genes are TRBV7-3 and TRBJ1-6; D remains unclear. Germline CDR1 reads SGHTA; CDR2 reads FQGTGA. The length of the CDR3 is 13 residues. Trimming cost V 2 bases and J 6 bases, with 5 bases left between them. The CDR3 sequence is CASSLEANSPLHF. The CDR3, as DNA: TGTGCCAGCAGCTTAGAGGCTAATTCACCCCTCCACTTT.

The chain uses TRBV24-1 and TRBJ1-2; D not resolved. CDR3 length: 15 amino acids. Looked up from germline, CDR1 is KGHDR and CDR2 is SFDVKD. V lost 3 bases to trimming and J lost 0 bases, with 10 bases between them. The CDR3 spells CATSDNRGANYGYTF. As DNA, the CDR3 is TGTGCCACCAGTGATAATCGGGGAGCTAACTATGGCTACACCTTC.

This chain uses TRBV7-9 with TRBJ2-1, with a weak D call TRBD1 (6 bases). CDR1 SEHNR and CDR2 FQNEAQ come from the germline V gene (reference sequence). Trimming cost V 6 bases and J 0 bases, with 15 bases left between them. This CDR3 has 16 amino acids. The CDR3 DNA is TGTGCCAGCAGGCCCTTAGACAGGAGCTCCTACAATGAGCAGTTCTTC. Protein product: CASRPLDRSSYNEQFF.

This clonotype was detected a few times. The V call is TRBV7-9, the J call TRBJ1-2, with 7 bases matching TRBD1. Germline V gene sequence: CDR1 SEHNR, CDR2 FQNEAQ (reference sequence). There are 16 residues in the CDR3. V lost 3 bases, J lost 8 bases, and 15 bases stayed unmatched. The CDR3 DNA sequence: TGTGCCAGCAGCTTTCACCGGGACAGTCCCCGTGAAGGCTACACCTTC. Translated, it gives CASSFHRDSPREGYTF.

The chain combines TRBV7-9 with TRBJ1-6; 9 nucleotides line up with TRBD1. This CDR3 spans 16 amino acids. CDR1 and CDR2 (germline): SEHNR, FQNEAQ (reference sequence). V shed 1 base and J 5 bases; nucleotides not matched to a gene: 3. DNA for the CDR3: TGTGCCAGCAGCTTAGGGACAGGGGAAGATAATTCACCCCTCCACTTT. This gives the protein CASSLGTGEDNSPLHF.

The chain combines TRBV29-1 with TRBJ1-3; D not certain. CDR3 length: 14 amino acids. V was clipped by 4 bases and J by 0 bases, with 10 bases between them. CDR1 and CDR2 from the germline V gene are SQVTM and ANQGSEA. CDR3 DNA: TGCAGCGTTGGCGGAGGTTACTCTGGAAACACCATATATTTT. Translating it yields CSVGGGYSGNTIYF.

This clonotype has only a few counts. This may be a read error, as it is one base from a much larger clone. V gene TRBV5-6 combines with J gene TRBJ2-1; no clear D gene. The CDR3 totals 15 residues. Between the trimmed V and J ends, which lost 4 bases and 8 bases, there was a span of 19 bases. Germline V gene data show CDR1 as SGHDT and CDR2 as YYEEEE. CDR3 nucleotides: TGTGCCAGCAGCCCTCCCCCCCGAGGAATGGATGAGCAGTTCTTC. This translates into CASSPPPRGMDEQFF. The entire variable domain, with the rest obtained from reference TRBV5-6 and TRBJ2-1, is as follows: DAGVTQSPTHLIKTRGQQVTLRCSPKSGHDTVSWYQQALGQGPQFIFQYYEEEERQRGNFPDRFSGHQFPNYSSELNVNALLLGDSALYLCASSPPPRGMDEQFFGPGTRLTVL.

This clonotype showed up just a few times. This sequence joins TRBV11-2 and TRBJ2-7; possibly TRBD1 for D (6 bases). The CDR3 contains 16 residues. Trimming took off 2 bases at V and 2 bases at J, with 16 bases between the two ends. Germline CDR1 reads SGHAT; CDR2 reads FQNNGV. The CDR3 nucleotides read TGTGCCAGCAGCTTATTGGGCCAGGGGTCCCCCTACGAGCAGTACTTC. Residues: CASSLLGQGSPYEQYF.

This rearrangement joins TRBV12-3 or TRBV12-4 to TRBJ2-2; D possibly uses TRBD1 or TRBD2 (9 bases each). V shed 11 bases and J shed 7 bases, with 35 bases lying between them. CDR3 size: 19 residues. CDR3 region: CARRRDRALAGAKFGELFF. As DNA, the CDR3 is TGTGCCCGACGCCGGGACAGGGCTTTAGCGGGAGCCAAGTTCGGGGAGCTGTTTTTT.

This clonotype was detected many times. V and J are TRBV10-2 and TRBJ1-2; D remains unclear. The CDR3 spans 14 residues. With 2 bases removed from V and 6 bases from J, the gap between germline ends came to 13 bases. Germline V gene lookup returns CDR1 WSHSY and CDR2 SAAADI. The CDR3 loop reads CASSEENPTDGYTF. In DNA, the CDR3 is TGCGCCAGCAGTGAGGAGAACCCAACGGATGGCTACACCTTC.

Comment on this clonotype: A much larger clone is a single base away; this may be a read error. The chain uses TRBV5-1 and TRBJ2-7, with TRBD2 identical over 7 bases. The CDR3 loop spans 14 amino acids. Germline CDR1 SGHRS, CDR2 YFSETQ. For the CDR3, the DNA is TGCGCCAGCAGCCCGCAGACTAGCTTCTACGAGCAGTGCTTC. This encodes CASSPQTSFYEQCF.

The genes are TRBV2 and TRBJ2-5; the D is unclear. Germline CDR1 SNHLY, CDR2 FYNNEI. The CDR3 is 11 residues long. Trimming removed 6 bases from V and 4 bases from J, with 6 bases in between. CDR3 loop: CASRRAETQYF. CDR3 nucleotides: TGTGCCAGCAGGCGCGCAGAGACCCAGTACTTC.